Listed here are 18 T cell receptor beta chains from one sample, sequenced in a study of cytomegalovirus exposure and HLA in healthy donors. Sequencing was performed with immunoSEQ multiplex PCR; in TCRdb, only in-frame clones are kept and a portion is missing. The sample consists of 55,000 to 70,000 clones, around 93% of them appearing once. Sequencing was performed on PBMCs. The source of these receptors is a man younger than 35 in good health and CMV-seronegative.

This rearrangement joins TRBV11-2 to TRBJ2-3; TRBD2 aligns across 11 bases. Per the germline V gene, CDR1 is SGHAT and CDR2 is FQNNGV. V dropped 3 bases and J dropped 5; count of bases not matched to a gene: 1. There are 14 residues in the CDR3. CDR3: CASSFSGRGDTQYF. The CDR3 coding sequence is TGTGCCAGCAGCTTTAGCGGGAGGGGAGATACGCAGTATTTT.

V usage is TRBV29-1 and J usage is TRBJ2-1, with D possibly matching TRBD1 (6 bases). CDR1 SQVTM and CDR2 ANQGSEA come from the germline V gene. Trimming removed 2 bases from V and 7 bases from J, with 30 bases in between. The CDR3 extends over 19 amino acids. CDR3 DNA sequence: TGCAGCGTTGAATTCGTACCGGTCGCCTCAGGGGCACCTGAGAATGAGCAGTTCTTC. Translating it yields CSVEFVPVASGAPENEQFF.

The rearrangement uses TRBV18 and TRBJ2-2; D is uncertain. This CDR3 contains 13 residues. V dropped 3 bases and J dropped 3 bases, with 5 bases sitting between them. Germline CDR1 KGHSH, CDR2 LQKENI. The CDR3 sequence: CASSPRDTGELFF. In nucleotides, the CDR3 is TGTGCCAGCTCACCGAGAGACACCGGGGAGCTGTTTTTT.

CDR3 DNA sequence: TGTGCCAGCTCCGACCAGGGGAAGCAGTTCTTC. Protein: CASSDQGKQFF. The genes are TRBV7-3 and TRBJ2-1; a possible D gene is TRBD1 (6 bases). Germline assignment: CDR1 SGHTA and CDR2 FQGTGA. V was trimmed by 8 bases and J by 11 bases, leaving 13 bases between them. CDR3 size: 11 residues. Variable domain in full (rest from reference TRBV7-3 and TRBJ2-1): GAGVSQTPSNKVTEKGKYVELRCDPISGHTALYWYRQSLGQGPEFLIYFQGTGAADDSGLPNDRFFAVRPEGSVSTLKIQRTERGDSAVYLCASSDQGKQFFGPGTRLTVL.

The rearrangement uses TRBV7-9 and TRBJ2-7; 9 positions agree with TRBD1. With V trimmed by 4 bases and J by 5 bases, 6 bases remained unmatched. CDR1 is SEHNR, CDR2 FQNEAQ, per germline (reference sequence). CDR3 length: 14 amino acids. The CDR3 DNA sequence: TGTGCCAGCAGCTCACGGGACAGGGTCCACGAGCAGTACTTC. It codes for CASSSRDRVHEQYF.

J is TRBJ2-7 and V is TRBV13; 7 bases agree with TRBD2. CDR3 length: 15 amino acids. From germline, CDR1 is PRHDT and CDR2 FYEKMQ (reference sequence). Trimming at V came to 2 bases and at J to 2 bases, leaving 6 bases not matched to a gene. The CDR3: CASSLYLAATYEQYF. CDR3 coding DNA: TGTGCCAGCAGCTTATATCTAGCGGCAACCTACGAGCAGTACTTC.

The chain uses TRBV7-2 and TRBJ2-5; TRBD1 matches 8 bases. The CDR3 is 14 residues long. Per germline, CDR1 SGHTA and CDR2 FQGNSA. V lost 5 bases to trimming and J lost 5 bases; unmatched junction nucleotides: 7. CDR3: CASSLGQVVETQYF. CDR3 in DNA: TGTGCCAGCAGCCTGGGACAGGTTGTCGAGACCCAGTACTTC.

This chain links TRBV7-3 with TRBJ2-5; unclear D gene. Germline V lookup: CDR1 SGHTA, CDR2 FQGTGA. The CDR3 contains 13 residues. V shed 1 base and J shed 2 bases, with 5 bases lying between them. The CDR3 here is CASSLMQQETQYF. CDR3 sequence (DNA): TGTGCCAGCAGCTTAATGCAGCAAGAGACCCAGTACTTC.

The chain employs TRBV13 and TRBJ1-2; a possible D gene is TRBD1 (6 bases). V gave up 0 bases and J gave up 0 bases, with 8 bases separating them. Looked up from germline, CDR1 is PRHDT and CDR2 is FYEKMQ (reference sequence). The CDR3 is made up of 15 amino acids. CDR3 amino acids: CASSLGGHPNYGYTF. The CDR3 coding sequence is TGTGCCAGCAGCTTAGGGGGACACCCTAACTATGGCTACACCTTC.

V is TRBV9 and J is TRBJ1-2; no definite D call. CDR1 and CDR2 (germline): SGDLS, YYNGEE. The CDR3 is 14 residues long. Trimming took 0 bases from V and 6 from J, leaving 12 bases between them. In DNA form, the CDR3 reads TGTGCCAGCAGCGTAGATACAGCCCGTAATGGCTACACCTTC. It encodes CASSVDTARNGYTF.

The J gene is TRBJ2-5, the V gene TRBV28; 13 bases are shared with TRBD2. The junction had 5 bases not matched to a gene; V was cut back by 8 bases and J by 5 bases. This CDR3 comprises 14 residues. Germline CDR1 MDHEN, CDR2 SYDVKM. The CDR3 nucleotides are TGTGCCAGCCGGACTAGCGGGAGAGGGGAGACCCAGTACTTC. It translates to CASRTSGRGETQYF.

V and J are TRBV9 and TRBJ2-1; 8 bases fit TRBD1. V shed 2 bases, J shed 8 bases, and the junction held 3 bases outside the gene matches. The germline CDR1 and CDR2 sequences are SGDLS and YYNGEE. The CDR3 is 13 amino acids. The CDR3 is CASSVQGAHEQFF. DNA for the CDR3: TGTGCCAGCAGCGTGCAGGGGGCTCATGAGCAGTTCTTC.

The chain carries TRBV28 and TRBJ2-7; 8 bases align to TRBD2. Losses at the gene ends were 5 bases for V and 2 bases for J; bases not matched to a gene: 11. The CDR3 runs to 16 residues. The germline CDR1 and CDR2 sequences are MDHEN and SYDVKM. The CDR3 is CASSLPSGSTTYEQYF. The DNA of the CDR3 is TGTGCCAGCAGTCTCCCCAGCGGGAGTACCACCTACGAGCAGTACTTC.

This rearrangement joins TRBV29-1 to TRBJ2-5; tentative D call: TRBD2 (5 bases). With 7 bases removed from V and 1 base from J, the gap between germline ends came to 10 bases. Per the germline V gene, CDR1 is SQVTM and CDR2 is ANQGSEA. This CDR3 region has 12 residues. The CDR3 is CSASGVQETQYF. The CDR3 DNA reads TGCAGCGCCTCCGGGGTCCAAGAGACCCAGTACTTC.

CDR3 residues: CAQEVLANTEAFF. The CDR3 DNA sequence: TGTGCCCAGGAGGTTTTGGCGAACACTGAAGCTTTCTTT. The V call is TRBV30, the J call TRBJ1-1; D unresolved. The CDR3 is 13 amino acids. Trimming removed 8 bases from V and 1 base from J, with 14 bases in between. Germline V CDR1 and CDR2: GTSNPN, SVGIG (reference sequence). The full variable domain, its missing parts supplied by reference TRBV30 and TRBJ1-1, is SQTIHQWPATLVQPVGSPLSLECTVEGTSNPNLYWYRQAAGRGLQLLFYSVGIGQISSEVPQNLSASRPQDRQFILSSKKLLLSDSGFYLCAQEVLANTEAFFGQGTRLTVV.

The chain employs TRBV18 and TRBJ1-1; TRBD1 aligns across 9 bases. Germline loops: CDR1 KGHSH, CDR2 LQKENI. This CDR3 comprises 14 residues. The V and J ends lost 5 bases and 1 base, in that order; junction bases with no gene match: 2. CDR3 region: CASSTGGGNTEAFF. The CDR3 DNA reads as TGTGCCAGCTCAACAGGGGGCGGGAACACTGAAGCTTTCTTT.

The genes are TRBV18 and TRBJ2-7, with D possibly being TRBD1 (6 bases). The V and J ends lost 3 bases and 3 bases respectively, with 18 bases between them. Looked up from germline, CDR1 is KGHSH and CDR2 is LQKENI. The CDR3 spans 16 residues. The CDR3 reads CASSPAYDRSIYEQYF. The CDR3 DNA reads as TGTGCCAGCTCACCGGCCTACGACAGGTCCATCTACGAGCAGTACTTC.

This clone occurred once. This chain joins TRBV14 and TRBJ2-1; 10 positions agree with TRBD1. CDR1 is SGHDN, CDR2 FVKESK, per germline. The CDR3 loop spans 13 amino acids. Trimming removed 4 bases from V and 7 bases from J; junction bases left unmatched: 1. This CDR3 reads CASSRTGGNEQFF. The DNA for the CDR3 is TGTGCCAGCAGCCGGACAGGGGGTAATGAGCAGTTCTTC.